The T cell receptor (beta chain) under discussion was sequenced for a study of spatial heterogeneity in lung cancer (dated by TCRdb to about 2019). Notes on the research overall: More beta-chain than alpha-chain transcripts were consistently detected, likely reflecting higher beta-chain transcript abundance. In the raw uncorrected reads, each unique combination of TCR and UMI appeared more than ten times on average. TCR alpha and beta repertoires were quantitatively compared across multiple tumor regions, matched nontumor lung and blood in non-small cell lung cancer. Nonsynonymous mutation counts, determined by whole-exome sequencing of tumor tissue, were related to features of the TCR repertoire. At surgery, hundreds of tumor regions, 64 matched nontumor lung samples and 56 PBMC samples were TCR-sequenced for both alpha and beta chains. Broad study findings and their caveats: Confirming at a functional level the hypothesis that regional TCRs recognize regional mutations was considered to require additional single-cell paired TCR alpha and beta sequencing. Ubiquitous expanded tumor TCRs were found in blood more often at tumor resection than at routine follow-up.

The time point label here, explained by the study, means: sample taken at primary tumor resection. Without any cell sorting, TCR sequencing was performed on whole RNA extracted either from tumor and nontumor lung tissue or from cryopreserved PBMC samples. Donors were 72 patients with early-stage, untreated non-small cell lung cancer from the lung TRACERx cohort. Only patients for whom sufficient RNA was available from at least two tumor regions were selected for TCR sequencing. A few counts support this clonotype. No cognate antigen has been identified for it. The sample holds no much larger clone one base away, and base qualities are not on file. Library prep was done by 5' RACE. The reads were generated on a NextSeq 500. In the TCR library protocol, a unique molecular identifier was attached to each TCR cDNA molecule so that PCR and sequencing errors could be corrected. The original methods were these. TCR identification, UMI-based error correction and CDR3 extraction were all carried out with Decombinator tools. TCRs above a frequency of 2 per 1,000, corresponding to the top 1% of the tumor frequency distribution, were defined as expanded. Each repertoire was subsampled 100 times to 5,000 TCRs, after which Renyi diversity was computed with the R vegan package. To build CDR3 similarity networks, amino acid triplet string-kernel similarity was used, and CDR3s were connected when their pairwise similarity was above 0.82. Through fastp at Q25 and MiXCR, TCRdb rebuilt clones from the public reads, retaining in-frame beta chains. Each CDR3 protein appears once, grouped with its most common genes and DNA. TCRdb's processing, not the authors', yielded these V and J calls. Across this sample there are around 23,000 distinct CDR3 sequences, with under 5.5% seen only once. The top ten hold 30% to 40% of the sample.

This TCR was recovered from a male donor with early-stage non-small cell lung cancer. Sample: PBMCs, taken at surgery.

The CDR3 here reads CASSLVTYEQYF. Here is the DNA: TGTGCCAGCAGCTTGGTGACGTACGAGCAGTACTTC. The rearrangement joined TRBV5-6 to TRBJ2-7; there is no confident call for the D gene. The CDR3 sequence holds 12 residues, the cysteine and phenylalanine included. The only DNA kept is the CDR3, 36 bases in frame from the first base. CDR1 is given as SGHDT and CDR2 as YYEEEE, both from the germline V gene. A distance of 5 bases separates the germline ends of V and J, which lose 0 bases and 4 bases respectively. Here the CDR3 is joined to the reference TRBV5-6 and TRBJ2-7 genes, and the full variable domain is: DAGVTQSPTHLIKTRGQQVTLRCSPKSGHDTVSWYQQALGQGPQFIFQYYEEEERQRGNFPDRFSGHQFPNYSSELNVNALLLGDSALYLCASSLVTYEQYFGPGTRLTVT.